This TCR beta chain emerged from a study of blood T cell repertoires in COVID-19. Profiled with immunoSEQ multiplex PCR; TCRdb holds only in-frame clones, not every one. Here the sample spans about 71,000 clones, nearly 90% being singletons. The ends lost 0 bases at V and 4 bases at J; junction bases unmatched: 6. The CDR3 is made up of 16 amino acids. Germline assignment: CDR1 SGHVS and CDR2 FQNEAQ. The receptor was isolated from a man aged 50-59 years with active COVID-19. The chain has TRBV7-8 and TRBJ1-1; 9 bases are shared with TRBD1. Material: peripheral blood. The CDR3 coding sequence is TGTGCCAGCAGCTTAGCGTACAGGGGGCGCGTCACTGAAGCTTTCTTT. Residues: CASSLAYRGRVTEAFF.